Below are 3 T cell receptor beta chains sequenced from a single sample in a study of cytomegalovirus exposure and HLA in healthy donors. Sequencing used immunoSEQ multiplex PCR; TCRdb keeps in-frame clones, though not all of them. The sample has some 98,000 clones; approximately 88% are singletons. The source material was PBMCs. The receptors here all came from a woman between 25 and 40 years old in good health and CMV-seronegative.

The J gene is TRBJ2-1, the V gene TRBV5-4; TRBD2 aligns across 13 bases. CDR3 length: 15 residues. Germline CDR1 reads SGHNT; CDR2 reads YYREEE (reference sequence). The V gene end was trimmed by 3 bases and the J gene end by 9 bases; junction bases not matched to a gene: 6. CDR3 residues: CASSSLAGGPFEQFF. CDR3 bases: TGTGCCAGCAGCTCACTAGCGGGAGGGCCTTTTGAGCAGTTCTTC.

This clone was seen only once. The chain joins TRBV7-2 to TRBJ2-1; maybe TRBD1 (6 bases). Trimming cost V 5 bases and J 3 bases, with 11 bases left between them. CDR3 length: 14 amino acids. Germline lookup yields CDR1 SGHTA and CDR2 FQGNSA. CDR3 protein: CASSQRDNYNEQFF. The CDR3 coding sequence is TGTGCCAGCAGCCAGAGGGACAACTACAATGAGCAGTTCTTC.

The chain uses TRBV7-8 and TRBJ2-5, with 9 nucleotides matching TRBD2. The CDR3 is 15 residues long. Trimming at V came to 4 bases and at J to 1 base, leaving 4 bases not matched to a gene. Germline V gene lookup returns CDR1 SGHVS and CDR2 FQNEAQ. CDR3 DNA sequence: TGTGCCAGCAGCTCCCAGCGGGAGGCCCAAGAGACCCAGTACTTC. This encodes CASSSQREAQETQYF.